One and the same sample provided the 11 T cell receptor beta chains below, sequenced in a study of beta chain features in type 1 diabetes. Notes on the study in general: Among patients with Type 1 diabetes, TCRB CDR3s were moderately but significantly shorter in every one of the four CD4+ subsets.

What these receptors recognize is not known. The study reverse transcribed the entire isolated RNA, so it sequenced expressed TCRB transcripts. Profiled with immunoSEQ multiplex PCR; TCRdb holds only in-frame clones, not every one. Of 630,000 or so clones in the sample, more than 13% were seen once. The sequencing sample was made of naive CD4+ T cells from blood. The source of these receptors is a man between 18 and 29 years old with type 1 diabetes.

V usage is TRBV7-6 and J usage is TRBJ1-3; D unresolved. The CDR3 extends over 14 amino acids. Germline lookup yields CDR1 SGHVS and CDR2 FNYEAQ. Trimming left V 4 bases short and J 1 base short, with 8 bases between. The CDR3 is CASSSRVSGNTIYF. CDR3 nucleotide sequence: TGTGCCAGCAGCTCTCGGGTATCTGGAAACACCATATATTTT.

A few counts support this clone. The genes are TRBV29-1 and TRBJ2-7; no clear D. The CDR3 runs to 11 residues. V shed 2 bases and J shed 6 bases, with 8 bases lying between them. Germline V CDR1 and CDR2: SQVTM, ANQGSEA. The CDR3 loop is CSVESPGEQYF. The CDR3 nucleotides are TGCAGCGTTGAATCACCGGGCGAGCAGTACTTC.

The V gene is TRBV5-1, the J gene TRBJ2-5; 9 nucleotides match TRBD2. The CDR3 loop spans 14 amino acids. Germline V lookup: CDR1 SGHRS, CDR2 YFSETQ. Germline trimming cut 4 bases from V and 5 bases from J; bases unmatched to any gene: 6. DNA of the CDR3: TGCGCCAGCAGCCGAGGGGGACTAGCCGAGACCCAGTACTTC. Its translation is CASSRGGLAETQYF.

V is TRBV5-1 and J is TRBJ2-5, with D tentatively TRBD1 (7 bases). V was trimmed by 4 bases and J by 2 bases, leaving 12 bases between them. CDR3 size: 14 residues. CDR1 SGHRS and CDR2 YFSETQ come from the germline V gene. The CDR3 protein is CASSRGTAQETQYF. In DNA, the CDR3 is TGCGCCAGCAGCCGCGGGACAGCTCAAGAGACCCAGTACTTC.

V is TRBV2 and J is TRBJ1-2; D unclear. V lost 3 bases, J lost 2 bases, and 7 bases lay in between. The CDR3 totals 13 residues. CDR1 and CDR2 (germline): SNHLY, FYNNEI. CDR3 in amino acids: CASSDDTNYGYTF. CDR3 nucleotides: TGTGCCAGCAGTGATGACACCAACTATGGCTACACCTTC.

There are a few counts of this clone. This rearrangement joins TRBV27 to TRBJ1-2; 8 nucleotides align to TRBD1. Germline V gene sequence: CDR1 MNHEY, CDR2 SMNVEV (reference sequence). This CDR3 region has 13 residues. The V segment lost 3 bases and the J segment 8 bases; nucleotides outside the gene matches: 5. Written as DNA, the CDR3 is TGTGCCAGCAGTTTGTGGACAGGGCGGGGCTACACCTTC. Encoded protein: CASSLWTGRGYTF.

This clone showed up just a few times. This sequence joins TRBV20-1 and TRBJ2-5; D gene uncertain. The CDR3 loop spans 11 amino acids. V was cut by 6 bases and J by 1 base, with 6 bases left in between. Germline CDR1 reads DFQATT; CDR2 reads SNEGSKA (reference sequence). The CDR3 DNA reads TGCAGTGCCCGAACCCAAGAGACCCAGTACTTC. Translated, it gives CSARTQETQYF.

The table lists this clone with a few counts. V is TRBV29-1 and J is TRBJ1-6; no clear D. From germline, CDR1 is SQVTM and CDR2 ANQGSEA. V was pared by 5 bases and J by 8 bases, with 16 bases between. CDR3 length equals 14 residues. CDR3 DNA: TGCAGCGTTCGAGAGACAATTGCTGATTCACCCCTCCACTTT. This gives the protein CSVRETIADSPLHF.

On this clone: Germline is not matched at one junction end, which may reflect a read error. The V and J genes are TRBV29-1 and TRBJ2-2, with D hard to call. Looked up from germline, CDR1 is SQVTM and CDR2 is ANQGSEA. The CDR3 extends over 12 amino acids. CDR3 in amino acids: CSVEGRTGELFF. CDR3 nucleotide sequence: TGCAGCGTAGAAGGGCGGACCGGGGAGCTGTTTTTT.

V is TRBV6-6 and J is TRBJ2-3, with 7 bases aligning to TRBD1. V lost 6 bases to trimming and J lost 3 bases; unmatched junction nucleotides: 3. In germline, CDR1 is MNHNY, CDR2 SVGAGI (reference sequence). The CDR3 consists of 13 residues. The CDR3 loop reads CASRDRPTDTQYF. The CDR3 region has the DNA TGTGCCAGCAGGGACAGGCCGACAGATACGCAGTATTTT.

This rearrangement joins TRBV30 to TRBJ2-5; the D is unclear. The CDR3 consists of 13 residues. CDR1 is GTSNPN and CDR2 is SVGIG in the germline V gene (reference sequence). Trimming left V 4 bases short and J 8 bases short, with 17 bases between. In DNA form, the CDR3 reads TGTGCCTGGAACCATATGGGAATAGGCACCCAGTACTTC. Amino acid sequence: CAWNHMGIGTQYF. Variable domain in full (rest from reference TRBV30 and TRBJ2-5): SQTIHQWPATLVQPVGSPLSLECTVEGTSNPNLYWYRQAAGRGLQLLFYSVGIGQISSEVPQNLSASRPQDRQFILSSKKLLLSDSGFYLCAWNHMGIGTQYFGPGTRLLVL.